The 17 T cell receptor beta chains given below trace back to one sample, sequenced in a study of shared clonotypes between healthy human individuals. Assay: immunoSEQ multiplex PCR; the TCRdb copy retains only in-frame clones and omits some. The data show 2 million to 2.5 million clones, about 95% seen once. Positively selected for CCR7, the CD45RO-negative cells used as naive CD8 cells excluded terminally differentiated effector memory CD45RA+ cells. Input material: naive CD8+ T cells sorted from blood. The receptors stem from a man younger than 35 in good health.

The V call is TRBV5-6, the J call TRBJ1-2; no firm D call. Germline lookup yields CDR1 SGHDT and CDR2 YYEEEE. V gave up 4 bases and J gave up 0 bases, with 16 bases separating them. The CDR3 totals 16 residues. In DNA form, the CDR3 reads TGTGCCAGCAGCCCTGATAACAGCAGCCCTAACTATGGCTACACCTTC. Its translation: CASSPDNSSPNYGYTF.

This rearrangement joins TRBV6-1 to TRBJ2-7, with D uncertain. V was clipped by 1 base and J by 3 bases, with 16 bases between them. This CDR3 has 16 residues. Germline CDR1 reads MNHNS; CDR2 reads SASEGT. The CDR3: CASSEVHGSSFYEQYF. CDR3 nucleotides: TGTGCCAGCAGTGAAGTTCACGGGTCTTCCTTCTACGAGCAGTACTTC.

This chain uses TRBV7-8 with TRBJ2-1, with 14 nucleotides matching TRBD2. Germline CDR1 and CDR2: SGHVS and FQNEAQ. Trimming removed 3 bases from V and 0 bases from J; junction bases left unmatched: 4. This CDR3 comprises 18 residues. The chain's CDR3 is CASSLGLAGAGSYNEQFF. The CDR3 DNA reads TGTGCCAGCAGCTTGGGACTAGCGGGAGCGGGCTCCTACAATGAGCAGTTCTTC.

The sample holds one count of this clone. The chain carries TRBV2 and TRBJ2-7; D is perhaps TRBD2 (6 bases). The CDR3 loop spans 14 amino acids. Per the germline V gene, CDR1 is SNHLY and CDR2 is FYNNEI. V lost 3 bases and J 5 bases, leaving 14 bases between the germline ends. This chain's CDR3 is CASSDDGGSNEQYF. CDR3 nucleotide sequence: TGTGCCAGCAGTGACGACGGGGGAAGCAACGAGCAGTACTTC.

The V call is TRBV9, the J call TRBJ1-1, with D unclear. V lost 9 bases and J lost 3, with 15 bases in between. This CDR3 is built from 13 residues. Germline V gene sequence: CDR1 SGDLS, CDR2 YYNGEE. CDR3 in amino acids: CATGDAYDTEAFF. The DNA for the CDR3 is TGTGCCACCGGGGATGCCTACGACACTGAAGCTTTCTTT.

This chain uses TRBV4-3 with TRBJ2-2; D gene uncertain. V shed 2 bases and J shed 6 bases, with 10 bases lying between them. CDR1 and CDR2 (germline): LGHNA, YSLEER. CDR3 size: 14 residues. The CDR3 here is CASSQTRIPGELFF. DNA of the CDR3: TGCGCCAGCAGCCAAACCCGAATTCCCGGGGAGCTGTTTTTT.

The CDR3 sequence is CSAWTGGTEAFF. The CDR3 coding sequence is TGCAGCGCTTGGACAGGGGGAACTGAAGCTTTCTTT. The chain is built from TRBV29-1 and TRBJ1-1; the match to TRBD1 covers 10 bases. The CDR3 is 12 amino acids. CDR1 SQVTM and CDR2 ANQGSEA come from the germline V gene. V trimming: 7 bases; J trimming: 5 bases; junction bases outside the gene matches: 4.

On this clone: This same CDR3 is encoded by further DNA sequences in the sample. This chain connects TRBV27 to TRBJ2-1; D might be TRBD2 (6 bases). CDR1 MNHEY and CDR2 SMNVEV come from the germline V gene (reference sequence). The ends were cut back, 6 bases at V and 2 bases at J, with 14 bases in the middle. CDR3 size: 15 residues. As DNA, the CDR3 is TGTGCCAGCAGAACCGGGACGGGGGCCTACAATGAGCAGTTCTTC. Its protein product is CASRTGTGAYNEQFF.

Comment on this clone: This same CDR3 is encoded by further DNA sequences in the sample. J is TRBJ1-5 and V is TRBV5-6; D unresolved. There are 14 residues in the CDR3. Germline CDR1 is SGHDT and CDR2 is YYEEEE. Trimming took off 1 base at V and 3 bases at J, with 8 bases between the two ends. Here the CDR3 reads CASSLSSPNQPQHF. The CDR3 coding sequence is TGTGCCAGCAGCTTGAGTAGTCCCAATCAGCCCCAGCATTTT.

The V call is TRBV19, the J call TRBJ1-1, with 9 bases matching TRBD1. V lost 8 bases, J lost 4 bases, and 5 bases stayed unmatched. Per the germline V gene, CDR1 is LNHDA and CDR2 is SQIVND (reference sequence). This CDR3 has 13 amino acids. The CDR3 region has the DNA TGTGCCAGTCAGGACAGGGGTTCCACTGAAGCTTTCTTT. Its protein product is CASQDRGSTEAFF.

This rearrangement joins TRBV15 to TRBJ1-2, with D unresolved. The CDR3 length is 12 residues. V shed 5 bases and J shed 8 bases, with 12 bases lying between them. Per germline, CDR1 LNHNV and CDR2 YYDKDF (reference sequence). CDR3: CATSYERMGYTF. CDR3 nucleotide sequence: TGTGCCACCAGCTACGAACGTATGGGCTACACCTTC. Filled out from reference TRBV15 and TRBJ1-2, the complete variable domain reads DAMVIQNPRYQVTQFGKPVTLSCSQTLNHNVMYWYQQKSSQAPKLLFHYYDKDFNNEADTPDNFQSRRPNTSFCFLDIRSPGLGDTAMYLCATSYERMGYTFGSGTRLTVV.

V is TRBV27 and J is TRBJ1-1, with a possible D match to TRBD1 (6 bases). Per germline, CDR1 MNHEY and CDR2 SMNVEV (reference sequence). The length of the CDR3 is 14 residues. Trimming shortened V by 2 bases and J by 11 bases, and 18 bases separated the two germline ends. The CDR3 here is CASSLGRDTLDAFF. CDR3 DNA: TGTGCCAGCAGTTTAGGTCGGGACACCCTTGACGCTTTCTTT.

The chain is built from TRBV27 and TRBJ2-7; 8 bases align to TRBD2. J lost 2 bases, V lost 2 bases, and 5 bases had no gene match. The CDR3 sequence is 15 residues long. CDR1 is MNHEY, CDR2 SMNVEV, per germline (reference sequence). The CDR3 DNA reads as TGTGCCAGCAGTTTAGACGGGGGGGCCACCTACGAGCAGTACTTC. Translated: CASSLDGGATYEQYF.

The chain has TRBV19 and TRBJ1-1; D is unresolved. Germline-derived CDR1 and CDR2 are LNHDA and SQIVND (reference sequence). Trimming cost V 5 bases and J 3 bases, with 19 bases left between them. The CDR3 runs to 16 residues. The CDR3 DNA is TGTGCCAGTAGTCCACAAGGGATGCGTGTGTACACTGAAGCTTTCTTT. Translating gives CASSPQGMRVYTEAFF.

The chain employs TRBV4-1 and TRBJ2-7; 7 bases agree with TRBD1. The germline CDR1 and CDR2 sequences are MGHRA and YSYEKL. The CDR3 spans 17 residues. J lost 5 bases, V lost 2 bases, and 15 bases had no gene match. The CDR3 here is CASSQTFQGQGGNEQYF. The DNA for the CDR3 is TGCGCCAGCAGCCAAACCTTCCAGGGGCAAGGGGGCAACGAGCAGTACTTC.

The gene calls are TRBV11-2 and TRBJ2-5, with D perhaps matching TRBD2 (7 bases). Germline V gene data show CDR1 as SGHAT and CDR2 as FQNNGV. V lost 3 bases to trimming and J lost 2 bases, with 10 bases between them. The CDR3 sequence is 14 residues long. This CDR3 reads CASSLAGAQETQYF. The CDR3 DNA reads as TGTGCCAGCAGCTTGGCGGGGGCACAAGAGACCCAGTACTTC.

This chain uses TRBV4-1 with TRBJ2-7, with 10 bases that match TRBD2. Germline loops: CDR1 MGHRA, CDR2 YSYEKL. The CDR3 has 15 amino acids. With V trimmed by 3 bases and J by 3 bases, 5 bases remained unmatched. CDR3 sequence: CASSQRTSGIYEQYF. The CDR3, as DNA: TGCGCCAGCAGCCAGAGGACTAGCGGAATCTACGAGCAGTACTTC.